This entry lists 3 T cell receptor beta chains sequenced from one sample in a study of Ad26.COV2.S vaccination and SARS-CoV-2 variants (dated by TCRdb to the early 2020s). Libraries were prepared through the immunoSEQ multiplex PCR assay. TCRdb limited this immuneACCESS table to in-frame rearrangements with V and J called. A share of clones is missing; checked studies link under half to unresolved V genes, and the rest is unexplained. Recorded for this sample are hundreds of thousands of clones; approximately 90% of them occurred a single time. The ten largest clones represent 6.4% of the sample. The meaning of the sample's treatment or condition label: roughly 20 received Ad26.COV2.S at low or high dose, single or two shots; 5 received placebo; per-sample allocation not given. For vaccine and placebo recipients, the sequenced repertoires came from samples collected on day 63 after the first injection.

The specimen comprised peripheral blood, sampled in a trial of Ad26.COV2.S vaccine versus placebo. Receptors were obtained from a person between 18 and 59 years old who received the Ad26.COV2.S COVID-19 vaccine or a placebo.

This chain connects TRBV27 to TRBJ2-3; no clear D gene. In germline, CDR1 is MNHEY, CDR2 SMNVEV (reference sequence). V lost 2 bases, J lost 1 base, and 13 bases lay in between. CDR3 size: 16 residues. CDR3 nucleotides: TGTGCCAGCAGTTTAATGGGATATGGGGGCACAGATACGCAGTATTTT. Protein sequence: CASSLMGYGGTDTQYF.

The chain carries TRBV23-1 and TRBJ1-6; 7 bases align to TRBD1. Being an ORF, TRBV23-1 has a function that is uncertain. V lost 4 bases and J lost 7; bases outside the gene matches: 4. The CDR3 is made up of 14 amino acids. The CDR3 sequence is CASSRNRGNSPLHF. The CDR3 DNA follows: TGCGCCAGCAGTCGAAACAGGGGCAATTCACCCCTCCACTTT.

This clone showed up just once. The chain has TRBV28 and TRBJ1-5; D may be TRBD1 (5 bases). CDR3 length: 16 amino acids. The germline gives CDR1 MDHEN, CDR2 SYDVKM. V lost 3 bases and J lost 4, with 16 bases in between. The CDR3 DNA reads TGTGCCAGCAGTTTTGGTTCTGGGGCAGCTAATCAGCCCCAGCATTTT. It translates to CASSFGSGAANQPQHF. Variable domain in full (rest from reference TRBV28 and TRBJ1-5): DVKVTQSSRYLVKRTGEKVFLECVQDMDHENMFWYRQDPGLGLRLIYFSYDVKMKEKGDIPEGYSVSREKKERFSLILESASTNQTSMYLCASSFGSGAANQPQHFGDGTRLSIL.